Below are 9 T cell receptor beta chains sequenced from a single sample in a study of beta chain features in type 1 diabetes. General study results and limits: For Type 1 diabetes patients, all four CD4+ subsets carried TCRB CDR3s that were moderately but significantly shorter.

As every portion of the isolated RNA was reverse transcribed, the sequencing read expressed TCRB transcripts. TCRdb's table, derived via immunoSEQ multiplex PCR, lists solely in-frame clones and lacks some. The data hold some 270,000 clones, with about 11% observed a single time. Which antigens these TCRs recognize remains unknown. Material: naive CD4+ T cells from blood. The receptors originated from a man in his thirties or forties with type 1 diabetes.

The V and J genes are TRBV15 and TRBJ2-5; D possibly corresponds to TRBD2 (6 bases). The DNA matches TRBJ2-7 better at its end, which makes the J call doubtful. In germline, CDR1 is LNHNV, CDR2 YYDKDF (reference sequence). The CDR3 loop spans 14 amino acids. For the CDR3, the DNA is TGTGCCACCAGCAGAGATCGCGGGGTCCGCGAGCAGTACTTC. This translates into CATSRDRGVREQYF.

This chain connects TRBV4-2 to TRBJ2-5; 9 nucleotides line up with TRBD2. The CDR3 is made up of 16 amino acids. CDR1 and CDR2 from the germline V gene are LGHNA and YNFKEQ. The junction had 4 bases not matched to a gene; V was cut back by 0 bases and J by 2 bases. The CDR3 sequence: CASSQDRAGGQETQYF. The CDR3 DNA follows: TGTGCCAGCAGCCAAGACCGGGCGGGGGGGCAAGAGACCCAGTACTTC.

The rearrangement joins TRBV6-5 to TRBJ1-1; 9 nucleotides align to TRBD1. This CDR3 region has 14 residues. Trimming took 10 bases from V and 2 from J; bases not matched to a gene: 8. Germline V gene sequence: CDR1 MNHEY, CDR2 SVGAGI. The CDR3 DNA reads TGTGCCACCCGGACAGGGGCAGGCAACACTGAAGCTTTCTTT. Translating it yields CATRTGAGNTEAFF.

This clone was counted a few times. This chain connects TRBV28 to TRBJ1-1; D gene unclear. Per the germline V gene, CDR1 is MDHEN and CDR2 is SYDVKM. The CDR3 is 12 amino acids. Trimming took 5 bases from V and 7 from J, leaving 11 bases between them. The CDR3 sequence is CASSPALVEAFF. DNA for the CDR3: TGTGCCAGCAGTCCAGCGCTGGTTGAAGCTTTCTTT.

Only a few counts were recorded for this clone. The chain recombines TRBV30 with TRBJ1-5; D is possibly TRBD1 (6 bases). Germline CDR1 is GTSNPN and CDR2 is SVGIG (reference sequence). Trimming took off 3 bases at V and 6 bases at J, with 21 bases between the two ends. The CDR3 runs to 16 residues. In DNA form, the CDR3 reads TGTGCCTGGAGCCTAACTTCGGGTGGGGGCGGTCAGCCCCAGCATTTT. This sequence encodes CAWSLTSGGGGQPQHF.

CDR3 coding DNA: TGTGCCTCATCCCCGGGGAAGGCCACAGATACGCAGTATTTT. This gives the protein CASSPGKATDTQYF. The chain links TRBV18 to TRBJ2-3, with D perhaps matching TRBD2 (5 bases). Trimming stripped 11 bases from V and 2 bases from J, with 17 bases between. This CDR3 comprises 14 residues. Germline lookup yields CDR1 KGHSH and CDR2 LQKENI.

The rearrangement uses TRBV5-1 and TRBJ2-2, with 8 bases matching TRBD1. This CDR3 is built from 16 residues. Per germline, CDR1 SGHRS and CDR2 YFSETQ. Unmatched junction bases numbered 6, after V lost 4 bases and J lost 1 base. The chain's CDR3 is CASSTTGTGNTGELFF. The CDR3, as DNA: TGCGCCAGCAGCACCACCGGGACAGGGAACACCGGGGAGCTGTTTTTT.

The chain combines TRBV7-2 with TRBJ2-3; 7 nucleotides line up with TRBD1. Germline V gene data show CDR1 as SGHTA and CDR2 as FQGNSA. Unmatched junction bases numbered 10, after V lost 1 base and J lost 3 bases. The CDR3 extends over 17 amino acids. This CDR3 reads CASSLVGGPGRTDTQYF. In DNA form, the CDR3 reads TGTGCCAGCAGCTTAGTAGGGGGCCCGGGTCGGACAGATACGCAGTATTTT. Full variable domain (remainder filled in from reference TRBV7-2 and TRBJ2-3): GAGVSQSPSNKVTEKGKDVELRCDPISGHTALYWYRQSLGQGLEFLIYFQGNSAPDKSGLPSDRFSAERTGGSVSTLTIQRTQQEDSAVYLCASSLVGGPGRTDTQYFGPGTRLTVL.

This clone was seen a few times. This chain joins TRBV13 and TRBJ1-2; 7 nucleotides match TRBD1. This CDR3 is 12 amino acids long. The V gene's germline CDR1 is PRHDT and CDR2 FYEKMQ (reference sequence). Trimming cost V 2 bases and J 7 bases; bases outside gene matches: 1. DNA for the CDR3: TGTGCCAGCAGCTTAAACAGGGGTGGCTACACCTTC. It yields the protein CASSLNRGGYTF.